By share, the clone carrying this T cell receptor (beta chain) counts as medium-sized. As yet, its antigen is unknown. Trimming stripped 0 bases from V and 3 bases from J, with 12 bases between. There are 15 residues in the CDR3. Per germline, CDR1 LGHNA and CDR2 YSLEER. The data are from a study of T cell clones after liver transplantation. Alloreactive TCRbeta sequences came from sequencing proliferating CFSE-low cells in the MLR. The table came from immunoSEQ multiplex PCR; TCRdb's copy has only in-frame clones and leaves some out. The sample comprises about 2,200 clones, approximately 33% of which are singletons, and about a fifth rests with the top ten.

The receptor comes from a human patient who received a liver transplant. Some T cells may trace back to the graft donor. What was sequenced was CD8+ T cells from cultured PBMCs. This rearrangement joins TRBV4-3 to TRBJ2-7; no clear D gene. CDR3 region: CASSQDAHPGYEQYF. CDR3 bases: TGCGCCAGCAGCCAAGATGCACACCCAGGCTACGAGCAGTACTTC.